Shown below are 9 T cell receptor beta chains from a single sample sequenced in a study of human T cells and chemical hapten exposure. Via MiXCR, TCRdb re-called the RACE reads, giving one row per CDR3 protein. The sample lists 80,000 to 95,000 distinct CDR3 sequences; approximately 9.9% were seen once. The sample's time point: pre-sensitization, week 0. The treatment was: therapeutic diphenylcyclopropenone sensitization with weekly scalp DPC. The sequencing here drew on whole blood, taken in connection with sensitization to the hapten diphenylcyclopropenone (DPC). These receptors came from a middle-aged woman with alopecia areata. Some clones in this sample may be carry-over from other donors' samples.

About this clonotype itself: This could be a read error, since a much larger clone is one nucleotide away. The V call is TRBV9, the J call TRBJ1-1; D remains ambiguous. The V and J ends lost 0 bases and 0 bases respectively, with 3 bases between them. Germline-derived CDR1 and CDR2 are SGDLS and YYNGEE. CDR3 length: 13 amino acids. CDR3 sequence: CASSVDMNTEAFF. The DNA for the CDR3 is TGTGCCAGCAGCGTAGACATGAACACTGAAGCTTTCTTT.

This clonotype has at least ten counts. The V call is TRBV30, the J call TRBJ2-7, with a tentative D call TRBD2 (6 bases). This CDR3 region has 12 residues. Germline V gives CDR1 GTSNPN, CDR2 SVGIG (reference sequence). Between the trimmed V and J ends, which lost 2 bases and 5 bases, there was a span of 10 bases. For the CDR3, the DNA is TGTGCCTGGAGTTTTCCGGGGGACGAGCAGTACTTC. Protein sequence: CAWSFPGDEQYF.

This clonotype came up many times. This chain connects TRBV20-1 to TRBJ2-3; unclear D gene. V gave up 5 bases and J gave up 0 bases, with 12 bases separating them. Germline-derived CDR1 and CDR2 are DFQATT and SNEGSKA (reference sequence). This CDR3 contains 14 residues. CDR3: CSARAHGSTDTQYF. CDR3 in DNA: TGCAGTGCTCGAGCCCATGGCAGCACAGATACGCAGTATTTT.

The CDR3 loop is CASSSLDPPNEQYF. DNA for the CDR3: TGTGCCAGCAGTTCCCTGGATCCTCCCAACGAGCAGTACTTC. The chain uses TRBV6-5 and TRBJ2-7; D gene uncertain. Per germline, CDR1 MNHEY and CDR2 SVGAGI. This CDR3 has 14 residues. Trimming left V 4 bases short and J 5 bases short, with 15 bases between.

The sample holds many counts of this clonotype. CDR3 sequence reads: CASSQGFAEAFF. The CDR3 nucleotides read TGCGCCAGCAGCCAAGGTTTCGCTGAAGCTTTCTTT. The genes are TRBV4-3 and TRBJ1-1; the D is unclear. Per the germline V gene, CDR1 is LGHNA and CDR2 is YSLEER. The CDR3 spans 12 residues. The germline V and J ends were trimmed by 1 base and 6 bases, with 6 bases remaining between them.

This clonotype appeared many times. The chain employs TRBV7-2 and TRBJ2-1, with 12 bases fitting TRBD2. This CDR3 has 19 residues. V dropped 0 bases and J dropped 0; count of bases not matched to a gene: 6. The germline gives CDR1 SGHTA, CDR2 FQGNSA. CDR3 in amino acids: CASSLAGTSGLISYNEQFF. The CDR3 nucleotides read TGTGCCAGCAGCTTAGCTGGGACTAGCGGGCTTATCTCCTACAATGAGCAGTTCTTC.

V usage is TRBV7-8 and J usage is TRBJ1-5; D is ambiguous. Per the germline V gene, CDR1 is SGHVS and CDR2 is FQNEAQ. CDR3 length: 15 residues. Trimming removed 1 base from V and 0 bases from J, with 7 bases in between. CDR3 sequence reads: CASSLGRLSNQPQHF. The CDR3 bases are TGTGCCAGCAGCTTAGGACGGCTTAGCAATCAGCCCCAGCATTTT.

This clonotype was found many times. The chain joins TRBV11-2 to TRBJ1-1; D unresolved. The CDR3 has 13 amino acids. V was trimmed by 3 bases and J by 6 bases, leaving 11 bases between them. The V gene's germline CDR1 is SGHAT and CDR2 FQNNGV. This CDR3 reads CASSLSRGAEAFF. In DNA, the CDR3 is TGTGCCAGCAGCTTGTCACGTGGCGCTGAAGCTTTCTTT.

This rearrangement joins TRBV6-5 to TRBJ1-5; D gene ambiguous. CDR1 and CDR2 from the germline V gene are MNHEY and SVGAGI. The germline V and J ends were trimmed by 2 bases and 0 bases, with 14 bases remaining between them. This CDR3 has 17 residues. The CDR3 DNA is TGTGCCAGCAGTTACCAATCTCCGGGCCATAGCAATCAGCCCCAGCATTTT. The encoded protein is CASSYQSPGHSNQPQHF.